This T cell receptor (beta chain) is from a study of blood T cell repertoires in COVID-19. Looking at the study overall: Material from acute and convalescent COVID-19 was sourced from the United States, Italy and Spain.

Germline lookup yields CDR1 LGHDT and CDR2 YNNKEL (reference sequence). Unmatched junction bases numbered 6, after V lost 4 bases and J lost 1 base. This CDR3 spans 15 amino acids. In the authors' workflow: By means of reference gene primer amplification, nucleated cell counts were estimated. This table comes from immunoSEQ multiplex PCR, and its TCRdb copy is limited to in-frame clones, with some not included. V and J calls and clone size are copied from that table; D and trimming were computed from the DNA. Found here are over 450,000 clones, around nine tenths of them singletons; the top ten hold about 8%. This clone was detected once.

The V gene is TRBV3-1 (or the pseudogene TRBV3-2), the J gene TRBJ1-1; 7 bases fit TRBD1. This TCR derives from a woman in her fifties or sixties with COVID-19, enrolled during active disease. The sequenced sample was peripheral blood. CDR3 residues: CASSPRQGPNTEAFF. The CDR3 bases are TGTGCCAGCAGCCCCCGACAGGGACCGAACACTGAAGCTTTCTTT.